These 2 T cell receptor beta chains originate from one sample sequenced in a study of Ad26.COV2.S vaccination and SARS-CoV-2 variants. Assay: immunoSEQ multiplex PCR; the TCRdb copy retains only in-frame clones and omits some. The sample includes 350,000 to 450,000 clones, about nine tenths seen only once; the top ten take 1.5% to 2%. This sample's treatment: some 20 received Ad26.COV2.S at low or high dose, single or two shots; roughly five received placebo; per-sample allocation not given. Collection of samples fell on day 63 after the first vaccine or placebo injection. The input for sequencing was peripheral blood, taken in a trial of Ad26.COV2.S vaccine versus placebo. These receptors were collected from a person aged 18-65 years who received the Ad26.COV2.S COVID-19 vaccine or a placebo.

The chain carries TRBV5-1 and TRBJ2-1; 9 bases are a match to TRBD2. The germline V gene has CDR1 SGHRS and CDR2 YFSETQ. This CDR3 has 15 amino acids. V trimming: 2 bases; J trimming: 7 bases; junction bases outside the gene matches: 7. CDR3 nucleotide sequence: TGCGCCAGCAGCTTTCTCGGACTAGCGTATAATGAGCAGTTCTTC. This translates into CASSFLGLAYNEQFF.

The J gene is TRBJ2-4, the V gene TRBV5-1; no clear D gene. The length of the CDR3 is 15 residues. V gave up 0 bases and J gave up 3 bases, with 10 bases separating them. CDR1 SGHRS and CDR2 YFSETQ come from the germline V gene. CDR3 sequence (DNA): TGCGCCAGCAGCTTGGTAGTTTCGGGCAAAAACATTCAGTACTTC. Its protein is CASSLVVSGKNIQYF.